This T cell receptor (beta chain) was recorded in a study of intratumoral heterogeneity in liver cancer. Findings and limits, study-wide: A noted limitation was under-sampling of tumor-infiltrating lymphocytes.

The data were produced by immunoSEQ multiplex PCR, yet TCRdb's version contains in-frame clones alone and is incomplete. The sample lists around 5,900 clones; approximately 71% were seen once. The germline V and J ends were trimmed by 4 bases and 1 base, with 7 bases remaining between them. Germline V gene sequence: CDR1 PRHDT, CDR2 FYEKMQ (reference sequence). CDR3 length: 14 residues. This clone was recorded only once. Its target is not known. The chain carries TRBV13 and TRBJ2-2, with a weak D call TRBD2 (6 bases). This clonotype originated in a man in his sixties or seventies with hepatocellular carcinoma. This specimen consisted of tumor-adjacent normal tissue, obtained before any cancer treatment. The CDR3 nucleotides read TGTGCCAGCAGCTCGGGACTGAACACCGGGGAGCTGTTTTTT. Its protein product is CASSSGLNTGELFF. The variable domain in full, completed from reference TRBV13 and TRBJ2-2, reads AAGVIQSPRHLIKEKRETATLKCYPIPRHDTVYWYQQGPGQDPQFLISFYEKMQSDKGSIPDRFSAQQFSDYHSELNMSSLELGDSALYFCASSSGLNTGELFFGEGSRLTVL.